These 19 T cell receptor beta chains were all obtained from the same sample, sequenced in a study of T cells after yellow fever vaccination. TCRdb re-called the 5' RACE reads through MiXCR, storing one row per CDR3 protein. This sample has some 160,000 distinct CDR3 sequences, with 6.5% to 8.5% found just once. The source material was CD4+ T cells sorted from PBMCs, sampled around 5 days after the first yellow fever vaccination. The receptors were sampled from a man aged 18-30 years who received the YFV17D yellow fever vaccine.

This clonotype appeared a few times. This chain uses TRBV5-6 with TRBJ1-6; TRBD1 aligns across 9 bases. This CDR3 has 15 residues. CDR1 is SGHDT and CDR2 is YYEEEE in the germline V gene. The V gene end was trimmed by 2 bases and the J gene end by 7 bases; junction bases not matched to a gene: 4. CDR3 amino acids: CASSFRDRENSPLHF. For the CDR3, the DNA is TGTGCCAGCAGCTTCCGGGACAGGGAAAATTCACCCCTCCACTTT.

This clonotype came up many times. The chain recombines TRBV5-1 with TRBJ2-1; D is possibly TRBD2 (5 bases). The germline CDR1 and CDR2 sequences are SGHRS and YFSETQ. CDR3 length: 16 amino acids. V lost 4 bases to trimming and J lost 7 bases, with 21 bases between them. CDR3 in amino acids: CASSPDPPPTGNEQFF. As DNA, the CDR3 is TGCGCCAGCAGCCCCGACCCCCCTCCGACGGGAAATGAGCAGTTCTTC.

The chain uses TRBV20-1 and TRBJ2-3; D remains ambiguous. V was trimmed by 4 bases and J by 0 bases, leaving 11 bases between them. This CDR3 is built from 14 residues. CDR1 is DFQATT and CDR2 is SNEGSKA in the germline V gene (reference sequence). The chain's CDR3 is CSATPPVSTDTQYF. DNA of the CDR3: TGCAGTGCTACCCCCCCAGTAAGCACAGATACGCAGTATTTT.

This clonotype was counted ten times or more. The rearrangement uses TRBV5-1 and TRBJ2-7; 8 positions match TRBD1. Germline V gives CDR1 SGHRS, CDR2 YFSETQ. V lost 0 bases, J lost 6 bases, and 2 bases stayed unmatched. The CDR3 sequence is 13 residues long. The CDR3 is CASSLDTGGEQYF. In DNA form, the CDR3 reads TGCGCCAGCAGCTTGGATACAGGGGGCGAGCAGTACTTC.

This clonotype was counted only a few times. This chain joins TRBV5-1 and TRBJ2-1; the match to TRBD2 covers 12 bases. Germline assignment: CDR1 SGHRS and CDR2 YFSETQ. The CDR3 length is 15 residues. With V trimmed by 3 bases and J by 7 bases, 5 bases remained unmatched. CDR3 coding DNA: TGCGCCAGCAGCTCTAGCGGGGGGGTTATTAATGAGCAGTTCTTC. The encoded protein is CASSSSGGVINEQFF.

This clonotype was seen a handful of times. This sequence joins TRBV12-3 or TRBV12-4 and TRBJ1-4; a weak D match, TRBD1 (6 bases). This CDR3 is 14 amino acids long. V lost 6 bases to trimming and J lost 6 bases, with 14 bases between them. CDR3 sequence: CASSLLGQYEKLFF. The CDR3 bases are TGTGCCAGCAGCCTCCTAGGACAGTATGAAAAACTGTTTTTT.

As concerns this clonotype: A much larger clone lies one base from this, so it may be a read error. CDR3 in DNA: TGTGCCAGCAGTCCCCGGCCACTCATCGGGGAGCTGTTTTTT. This codes for CASSPRPLIGELFF. The chain carries TRBV6-2 or TRBV6-3 and TRBJ2-2, with no clear D. CDR1 is MNHEY and CDR2 is SVGEGT in the germline V gene. The CDR3 length is 14 residues. V lost 5 bases to trimming and J lost 7 bases, with 14 bases between them.

This clonotype occurred a few times. The chain employs TRBV5-1 and TRBJ2-1; D perhaps matches TRBD2 (7 bases). Germline-derived CDR1 and CDR2 are SGHRS and YFSETQ. The CDR3 length is 15 residues. V lost 8 bases and J lost 5, with 20 bases in between. The CDR3 loop is CASAAGAPLDNEQFF. CDR3 nucleotides: TGCGCCAGTGCCGCGGGGGCCCCCCTTGACAATGAGCAGTTCTTC. Complete variable domain (other parts from reference TRBV5-1 and TRBJ2-1): KAGVTQTPRYLIKTRGQQVTLSCSPISGHRSVSWYQQTPGQGLQFLFEYFSETQRNKGNFPGRFSGRQFSNSRSEMNVSTLELGDSALYLCASAAGAPLDNEQFFGPGTRLTVL.

The chain joins TRBV30 to TRBJ1-2, with no clear D. Trimming cost V 3 bases and J 4 bases, with 12 bases left between them. This CDR3 region has 13 residues. CDR1 is GTSNPN, CDR2 SVGIG, per germline (reference sequence). The CDR3 sequence is CAWRFDRRYGYTF. Written as DNA, the CDR3 is TGTGCCTGGAGGTTTGATCGCCGCTATGGCTACACCTTC.

This clonotype was recorded many times. The rearrangement links TRBV29-1 to TRBJ2-7, with D maybe TRBD1 (6 bases). Germline V gene lookup returns CDR1 SQVTM and CDR2 ANQGSEA. This CDR3 comprises 15 residues. V dropped 4 bases and J dropped 1 base, with 17 bases sitting between them. The CDR3 loop is CSVGGSRGRSYEQYF. The CDR3 region has the DNA TGCAGCGTTGGCGGGTCCAGGGGAAGATCCTACGAGCAGTACTTC.

There are many counts of this clonotype. The chain joins TRBV5-1 to TRBJ2-7; 12 nucleotides align to TRBD2. V dropped 3 bases and J dropped 2; count of bases not matched to a gene: 6. The CDR3 length is 16 residues. CDR1 is SGHRS and CDR2 is YFSETQ in the germline V gene. CDR3 in amino acids: CASSWTLAGGAYEQYF. In DNA form, the CDR3 reads TGCGCCAGCAGCTGGACGCTAGCGGGGGGGGCCTACGAGCAGTACTTC. Full variable domain (remainder filled in from reference TRBV5-1 and TRBJ2-7): KAGVTQTPRYLIKTRGQQVTLSCSPISGHRSVSWYQQTPGQGLQFLFEYFSETQRNKGNFPGRFSGRQFSNSRSEMNVSTLELGDSALYLCASSWTLAGGAYEQYFGPGTRLTVT.

Only a few counts were recorded for this clonotype. V gene TRBV30 combines with J gene TRBJ2-1; 11 bases line up with TRBD2. V lost 5 bases and J lost 8; bases outside the gene matches: 5. From germline, CDR1 is GTSNPN and CDR2 SVGIG (reference sequence). There are 13 residues in the CDR3. CDR3 protein: CAWASGGHYEQFF. CDR3 coding DNA: TGTGCCTGGGCTAGCGGGGGGCACTATGAGCAGTTCTTC.

This clonotype was detected only a few times. The junction does not match germline at one end; this may be a read error. V and J are TRBV2 and TRBJ1-3; D is ambiguous. Germline V CDR1 and CDR2: SNHLY, FYNNEI. The CDR3 sequence is 18 residues long. The CDR3 protein is CACSSPLQWIGSGNTIYF. The CDR3 DNA is TGTGCCTGCAGTTCCCCGCTCCAATGGATCGGTTCTGGAAACACCATATATTTT. Full variable domain (outside the CDR3, taken from reference TRBV2 and TRBJ1-3): EPEVTQTPSHQVTQMGQEVILRCVPISNHLYFYWYRQILGQKVEFLVSFYNNEISEKSEIFDDQFSVERPDGSNFTLKIRSTKLEDSAMYFCACSSPLQWIGSGNTIYFGEGSWLTVV.

This clonotype was found a few times. The chain links TRBV3-1 to TRBJ1-1, with D possibly TRBD1 on 5 matching bases. This CDR3 is built from 16 residues. Germline CDR1 LGHDT, CDR2 YNNKEL (reference sequence). Trimming stripped 1 base from V and 4 bases from J, with 16 bases between. Written as DNA, the CDR3 is TGTGCCAGCAGCCAAGGCGCAGGGAGGACCCGCACTGAAGCTTTCTTT. Its translation is CASSQGAGRTRTEAFF.

This clonotype was seen many times. The chain combines TRBV18 with TRBJ1-1; a possible D gene is TRBD1 (5 bases). CDR1 KGHSH and CDR2 LQKENI come from the germline V gene. V gave up 0 bases and J gave up 1 base, with 9 bases separating them. The CDR3 covers 15 residues. CDR3 sequence (DNA): TGTGCCAGCTCACCACCTTCAGGGCCGAACACTGAAGCTTTCTTT. This sequence encodes CASSPPSGPNTEAFF.

This clonotype was observed at least ten times. The V gene is TRBV5-1, the J gene TRBJ1-2, with D maybe TRBD1 (5 bases). CDR1 and CDR2 from the germline V gene are SGHRS and YFSETQ. This CDR3 comprises 12 residues. The V end was cut by 7 bases, the J end by 6 bases, with 13 bases between. The CDR3, as DNA: TGCGCCAGCTCGAGGACACCTGATGGCTACACCTTC. Amino acid sequence: CASSRTPDGYTF.

This clonotype was observed many times. Germline is not matched at one junction end, which may reflect a read error. V gene TRBV7-7 combines with J gene TRBJ2-3, with 7 bases identical to TRBD1. The CDR3 loop spans 13 amino acids. Looked up from germline, CDR1 is SSHAT and CDR2 is FNYEAQ (reference sequence). The CDR3 nucleotides read TGTGCTAGCAGCCAGGGGGTCACAGATACGCAGTATTTT. It is translated as CASSQGVTDTQYF.

A few counts support this clonotype. The J gene is TRBJ1-5, the V gene TRBV7-2, with TRBD1 matching 8 bases. Trimming removed 4 bases from V and 7 bases from J; junction bases left unmatched: 15. Germline V gene sequence: CDR1 SGHTA, CDR2 FQGNSA. This CDR3 contains 17 residues. CDR3 DNA sequence: TGTGCCAGCAGCTCCCCCGGGACAGGAGGCCCAGGACAGCCCCAGCATTTT. Protein product: CASSSPGTGGPGQPQHF.

This rearrangement joins TRBV5-8 to TRBJ1-3; perhaps TRBD1 as D (5 bases). The CDR3 runs to 14 residues. Per the germline V gene, CDR1 is SGHTS and CDR2 is YDEGEE. The V and J ends lost 3 bases and 2 bases respectively, with 9 bases between them. This CDR3 is CASSYLTAGNTIYF. The CDR3 region has the DNA TGTGCCAGCAGCTACCTGACAGCTGGAAACACCATATATTTT. The whole variable domain, filled in from reference TRBV5-8 and TRBJ1-3, reads EAGVTQSPTHLIKTRGQQATLRCSPISGHTSVYWYQQALGLGLQFLLWYDEGEERNRGNFPPRFSGRQFPNYSSELNVNALELEDSALYLCASSYLTAGNTIYFGEGSWLTVV.